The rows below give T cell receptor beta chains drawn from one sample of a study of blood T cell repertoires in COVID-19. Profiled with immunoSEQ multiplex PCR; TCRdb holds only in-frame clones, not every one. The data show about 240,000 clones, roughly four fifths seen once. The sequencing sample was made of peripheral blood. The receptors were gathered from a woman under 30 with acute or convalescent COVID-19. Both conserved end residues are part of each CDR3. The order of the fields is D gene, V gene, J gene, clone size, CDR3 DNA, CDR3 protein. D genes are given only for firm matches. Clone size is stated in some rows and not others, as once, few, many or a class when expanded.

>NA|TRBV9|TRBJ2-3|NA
TGTGCCAGCAGCGTAGCAAGCGTCGGCACAGATACGCAGTATTTT
CASSVASVGTDTQYF
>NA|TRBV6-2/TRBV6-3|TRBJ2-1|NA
TGTGCCAGCAGTTATATGGGGGAGGCCGACTACAATGAGCAGTTCTTC
CASSYMGEADYNEQFF
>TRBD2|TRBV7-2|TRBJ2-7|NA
TGTGCCAGCAGCTTGACTAGCGGGAGTAGGTACGAGCAGTACTTC
CASSLTSGSRYEQYF
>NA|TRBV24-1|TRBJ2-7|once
TGTGCCACCAGTGGGGGGCCTCTGGGCTACGAGCAGTACTTC
CATSGGPLGYEQYF
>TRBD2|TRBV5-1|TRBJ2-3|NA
TGCGCCAGCAGCGAGGGACTAGCGGGAGCCTTGGGTACGCAGTATTTT
CASSEGLAGALGTQYF
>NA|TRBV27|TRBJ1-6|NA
TGTGCCAGCAGTATGGAAACAGGCTCCAGCTCCTATAATTCACCCCTCCACTTT
CASSMETGSSSYNSPLHF
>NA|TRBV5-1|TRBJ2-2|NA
TGCGCCAGCAGTTCATGGTCCGGGGGACGAACCGGGGAGCTGTTTTTT
CASSSWSGGRTGELFF
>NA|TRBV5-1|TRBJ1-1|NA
TGCGCCAGCAGCTTGATCCAGGCGAACACTGAAGCTTTCTTT
CASSLIQANTEAFF
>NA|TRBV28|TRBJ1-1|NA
TGTGCCACCTCTTTCGGGGTTAGGAACACTGAAGCTTTCTTT
CATSFGVRNTEAFF
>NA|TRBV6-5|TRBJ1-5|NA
TGTGCCAGCAGTTACTCGGCCGAACAGCCCCAGCATTTT
CASSYSAEQPQHF
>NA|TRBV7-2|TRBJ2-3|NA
TGTGCCAGCAGCTTAGAGTACCTACGCACAGATACGCAGTATTTT
CASSLEYLRTDTQYF
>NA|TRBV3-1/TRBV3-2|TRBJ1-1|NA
TGTGCCAGCAGCCAAGTTCGTGTGAACACTGAAGCTTTCTTT
CASSQVRVNTEAFF
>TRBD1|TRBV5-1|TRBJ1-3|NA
TGCGCCAGCAGGCAGACAGGGGGTGGAAACACCATATATTTT
CASRQTGGGNTIYF
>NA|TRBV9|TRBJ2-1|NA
TGTGCCAGCAGCGTAGACGGGTTCCCCTACAATGAGCAGTTCTTC
CASSVDGFPYNEQFF
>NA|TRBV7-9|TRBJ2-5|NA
TGTGCCAGCAGCAATCCCGGGACTTCTCCGCTGTGGACCCAGTACTTC
CASSNPGTSPLWTQYF
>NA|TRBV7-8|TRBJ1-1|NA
TGTGCCAGCAGCCTTAACAGGAACACTGAAGCTTTCTTT
CASSLNRNTEAFF
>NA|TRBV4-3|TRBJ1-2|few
TGCGCCAGCAGCCAAGATGTCTTAAGGGCGGGGAACTATGGCTACACCTTC
CASSQDVLRAGNYGYTF
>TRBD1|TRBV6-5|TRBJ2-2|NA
TGTGCCAGCAGTTACGAAGGGGGCAGTATCACCGGGGAGCTGTTTTTT
CASSYEGGSITGELFF
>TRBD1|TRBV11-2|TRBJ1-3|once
TGTGCCAGCAGCATGGGACAGGGCGTTATTACTGGAAACACCATATATTTT
CASSMGQGVITGNTIYF
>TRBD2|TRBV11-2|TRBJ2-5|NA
TGTGCCCGCAGCTTAGGGGGGACTAGTCTGCGGGAGACCCAGTACTTC
CARSLGGTSLRETQYF
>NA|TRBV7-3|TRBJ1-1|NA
TGTGCCAGCAGCTTAACAGCTAACACTGAAGCTTTCTTT
CASSLTANTEAFF
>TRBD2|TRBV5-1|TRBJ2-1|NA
TGCGCCAGCAGCGGTGGGCCGGGGCAGTCGGGAGGGGGCTACAATGAGCAGTTCTTC
CASSGGPGQSGGGYNEQFF
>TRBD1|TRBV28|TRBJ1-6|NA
TGTGCCAGCAGGGGCCGGGACAGGGGTAATTCACCTCTCCACTTT
CASRGRDRGNSPLHF
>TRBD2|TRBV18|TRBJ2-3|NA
TGTGCCAGCTCCCCCGGACTAGCGGGAGTGGTGGGCACAGATACGCAGTATTTT
CASSPGLAGVVGTDTQYF
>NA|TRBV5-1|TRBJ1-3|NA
TGCGCCAGCAACCCCGGGGACTCTGGAAACACCATATATTTT
CASNPGDSGNTIYF
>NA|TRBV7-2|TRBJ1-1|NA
TGTGCCAGCAGCCAACGCGCCGATACAGTGGCTTTCTTT
CASSQRADTVAFF
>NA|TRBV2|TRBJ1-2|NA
TGTGCCAGCACGACCCCAGGGTACGACGGCTACACCTTC
CASTTPGYDGYTF
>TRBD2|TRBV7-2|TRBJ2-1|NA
TGTGCCAGCAGCTCGCCCTCTAGCGGTAGCTCCTACAATGAGCAGTTCTTC
CASSSPSSGSSYNEQFF
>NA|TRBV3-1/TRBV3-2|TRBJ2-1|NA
TGTGCCAGTCGAGGCTCGGGTAGTGGTGAGCAGTTCTTC
CASRGSGSGEQFF
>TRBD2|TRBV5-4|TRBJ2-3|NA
TGTGCCGGCAGAGGTCGGGAGGGCCTGTCAGATACGCAGTATTTT
CAGRGREGLSDTQYF
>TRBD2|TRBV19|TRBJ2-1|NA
TGTGCCAGTAGTATATGGGTCGGGGGACTAGCCAGAAACAATGAGCAGTTCTTC
CASSIWVGGLARNNEQFF
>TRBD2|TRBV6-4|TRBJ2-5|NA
TGTGCCAGCAGTGAGTCGGGACTAGCGGGGATCCAAGAGACCCAGTACTTC
CASSESGLAGIQETQYF
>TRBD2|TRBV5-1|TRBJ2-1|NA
TGCGCCAGCAGCGACCCAGCGGGAGAGGCCTACAATGAGCAGTTCTTC
CASSDPAGEAYNEQFF
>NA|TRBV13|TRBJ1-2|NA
TGTGCCAGTACCACAGGGCTCCTCTATGGCTACACCTTC
CASTTGLLYGYTF
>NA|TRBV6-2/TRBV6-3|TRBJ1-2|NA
TGTGCCAGCAGTCAGGGGCACTATGGCTACACCTTC
CASSQGHYGYTF
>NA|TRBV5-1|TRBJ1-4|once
TGCGCCAGCAGCTTGGGGACAGCCCATCTCGAAAAACTGTTTTTT
CASSLGTAHLEKLFF
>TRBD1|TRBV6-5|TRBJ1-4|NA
TGTGCCAGCAGTTACTCGGCAGGGGGAATTGAAAAACTGTTTTTT
CASSYSAGGIEKLFF
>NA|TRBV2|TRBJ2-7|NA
TGTGCCACCCAAGGAGAGCGGCAGTACTTC
CATQGERQYF
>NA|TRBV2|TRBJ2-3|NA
TGTGCCAGCAGTGGTAACACAGATACGCAGTATTTT
CASSGNTDTQYF
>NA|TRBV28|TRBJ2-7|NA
TGTGCCAGCAGTCCCACAGGGTTTCGCGGCGAGCAGTACTTC
CASSPTGFRGEQYF
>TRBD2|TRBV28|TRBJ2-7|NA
TGTGCCAGCAGTTTATACCTTACTAGCGAGAACTCCTACGAGCAGTACTTC
CASSLYLTSENSYEQYF
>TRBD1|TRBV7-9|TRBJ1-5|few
TGTGCCAGCAGCAGAGGACAGGGTACTCAGCCCCAGCATTTT
CASSRGQGTQPQHF
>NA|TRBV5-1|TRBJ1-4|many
TGCGCCAGCAGCTTGGGACAGGTAGACGAAAAACTGTTTTTT
CASSLGQVDEKLFF
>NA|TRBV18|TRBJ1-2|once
TGTGCCAGCTCCCTCGACAGAGCCTATGGCTACACCTTC
CASSLDRAYGYTF
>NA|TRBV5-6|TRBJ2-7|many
TGTGCCAGCAGCTCCATGTCGTGGCTAGCCGCGTACGAGCAGTACTTC
CASSSMSWLAAYEQYF